The 9 T cell receptor beta chains below come from one sample, sequenced in a study of vaccination and CD4 T cells after COVID-19. Their antigens are not known. The time point was: late sampling 161 to 241 days after vaccination in three convalescent patients. Documented treatment: roughly 11-day PBMC culture with coronavirus spike peptide pools or control peptides (ViraFEST assay). Sequencing of the DNA from cultured CD4+ T cells was carried out with the Oncomine TCR Beta short-read assay. From the PCR reads, TCRdb called clonotypes with MiXCR, one entry per CDR3 protein. The data contain roughly 19,000 distinct CDR3 sequences, 44% of them singletons. This sample comprised CD4+ T cells from blood, cultured in vitro, obtained about 7 months after SARS-CoV-2 vaccination. The receptors originated from a human donor who had recovered from COVID-19.

This clonotype has only a few counts. The chain employs TRBV20-1 and TRBJ2-5; tentative D call: TRBD1 (6 bases). CDR3 length equals 13 residues. Germline-derived CDR1 and CDR2 are DFQATT and SNEGSKA (reference sequence). Trimming shortened V by 0 bases and J by 5 bases, and 10 bases separated the two germline ends. In DNA, the CDR3 is TGCAGTGCTAGAGACAGGGGTGTGGAGACCCAGTACTTC. It encodes CSARDRGVETQYF.

The V and J genes are TRBV7-3 and TRBJ2-1, with D hard to call. Germline-derived CDR1 and CDR2 are SGHTA and FQGTGA. The CDR3 loop spans 12 amino acids. The V end was cut by 3 bases, the J end by 6 bases, with 6 bases between. CDR3 bases: TGTGCCAGCAGCTTCGGGTCCAATGAGCAGTTCTTC. Its translation: CASSFGSNEQFF.

This clonotype has a handful of counts. The V and J genes are TRBV21-1 and TRBJ1-1. TRBV21-1 is tagged as a pseudogene. The CDR3 runs 9 residues. The CDR3 reads CACRPEAFF. CDR3 nucleotides: TGTGCCTGCCGCCCTGAAGCTTTCTTT.

The sample holds a few counts of this clonotype. CDR3 loop: CASSWGRESSYEQYF. Here the CDR3 DNA reads TGTGCCAGCAGTTGGGGGAGGGAGAGCTCCTACGAGCAGTACTTC. The rearrangement links TRBV27 to TRBJ2-7; 7 bases match TRBD2. The CDR3 runs 15 residues. V dropped 4 bases and J dropped 0; count of bases not matched to a gene: 6. CDR1 is MNHEY, CDR2 SMNVEV, per germline (reference sequence).

This clonotype was recorded only once. The chain employs TRBV20-1 and TRBJ2-7, with a weak D call TRBD2 (5 bases). Trimming cost V 4 bases and J 3 bases, with 10 bases left between them. Germline CDR1 and CDR2: DFQATT and SNEGSKA (reference sequence). CDR3 length: 12 residues. The CDR3 reads CSATPGSYEQYF. In nucleotides, the CDR3 is TGCAGTGCTACACCGGGGAGCTACGAGCAGTACTTC.

The chain combines TRBV20-1 with TRBJ2-7; TRBD1 is a possible D gene (7 bases). The CDR3 covers 14 residues. V lost 6 bases to trimming and J lost 5 bases, with 20 bases between them. Germline values: CDR1 DFQATT, CDR2 SNEGSKA (reference sequence). The CDR3 DNA follows: TGCAGTGCCGGAGGGGGCCAGGGGGGAGACGAGCAGTACTTC. Translating gives CSAGGGQGGDEQYF.

The rearrangement joins TRBV6-2 or TRBV6-3 to TRBJ2-7, with a tentative D call TRBD1 (6 bases). The CDR3 loop spans 14 amino acids. The germline CDR1 and CDR2 sequences are MNHEY and SVGEGT. CDR3 sequence reads: CAHAAAGVVYEQYF. CDR3 nucleotides: TGTGCACACGCCGCGGCAGGGGTAGTCTACGAGCAGTACTTC.

This clonotype was observed a few times. CDR3 sequence: CASSLAGLADQNIQYF. In nucleotides, the CDR3 is TGTGCCAGCAGCTTAGCGGGACTAGCGGACCAAAACATTCAGTACTTC. J is TRBJ2-4 and V is TRBV11-2; TRBD2 matches at 11 bases. The CDR3 spans 16 residues. The trim removed 1 base at V and 5 bases at J, leaving 4 bases unmatched. Germline V gene lookup returns CDR1 SGHAT and CDR2 FQNNGV.

This clonotype occurred once. DNA for the CDR3: TGTGCCAGCAGGGGACAGACAGGGGAAGCGTTCTTC. Protein product: CASRGQTGEAFF. The rearrangement joins TRBV6-1 to TRBJ2-1, with TRBD1 matching over 8 bases. The V and J ends lost 6 bases and 15 bases, in that order; junction bases with no gene match: 10. CDR1 and CDR2 (germline): MNHNS, SASEGT. The CDR3 spans 12 residues.